A single sample gave rise to the 2 T cell receptor beta chains below, sequenced in a study of human T cells and chemical hapten exposure. Time point defined: patch test 2, 6 weeks after DPC sensitization. The treatment was: therapeutic diphenylcyclopropenone sensitization with weekly scalp DPC. TCRdb analysed the RACE reads with MiXCR anew, one entry per CDR3 protein. The sample has roughly 380,000 distinct CDR3 sequences, just under 6.5% seen once. The input for sequencing was whole blood, taken in connection with sensitization to the hapten diphenylcyclopropenone (DPC). The receptors were gathered from a woman aged 18-29 years with alopecia areata. Some clones in this sample may be carry-over from other donors' samples.

The genes are TRBV12-3 or TRBV12-4 and TRBJ1-5, with D maybe TRBD1 (5 bases). CDR3 length equals 14 residues. Trimming cost V 1 base and J 7 bases, with 11 bases left between them. This CDR3 reads CASSLGQNSQPQHF. The CDR3 coding sequence is TGTGCCAGCAGTTTAGGACAGAATAGCCAGCCCCAGCATTTT.

The chain uses TRBV14 and TRBJ1-2; TRBD1 matches at 7 bases. Germline loops: CDR1 SGHDN, CDR2 FVKESK. The CDR3 consists of 15 residues. With 6 bases clipped from V and 4 bases from J, the junction kept 11 bases outside the gene matches. The CDR3: CASSKWGQNLYGYTF. CDR3 DNA: TGTGCCAGCAGTAAGTGGGGACAGAACCTCTATGGCTACACCTTC.